These 28 T cell receptor beta chains were sequenced from one sample in a study of blood T cell repertoires in COVID-19. TCRdb keeps only in-frame clones here, not all; method: immunoSEQ multiplex PCR. Found here are about 280,000 clones, around 88% of them singletons; the top ten hold approximately 14%. Sequencing was carried out using peripheral blood. Receptor source: a woman in her seventies with COVID-19, enrolled during active disease.

The chain is built from TRBV18 and TRBJ1-2; tentative D call: TRBD1 (5 bases). Germline-derived CDR1 and CDR2 are KGHSH and LQKENI. The V gene lost 0 bases and the J gene lost 6 bases, with 8 bases spanning the gap. The CDR3 length is 13 residues. The CDR3 sequence: CASSPPRGNGYTF. The DNA of the CDR3 is TGTGCCAGCTCACCACCAAGGGGAAATGGCTACACCTTC.

This clone appeared once. The genes are TRBV7-2 and TRBJ1-6, with 8 bases that match TRBD1. Germline CDR1 SGHTA, CDR2 FQGNSA. The CDR3 spans 16 residues. J lost 7 bases, V lost 5 bases, and 10 bases had no gene match. The CDR3 sequence is CASSPRTTGENSPLHF. CDR3 nucleotide sequence: TGTGCCAGCAGCCCAAGGACGACAGGGGAAAATTCACCCCTCCACTTT. The complete variable domain, with remaining parts taken from reference TRBV7-2 and TRBJ1-6, reads GAGVSQSPSNKVTEKGKDVELRCDPISGHTALYWYRQSLGQGLEFLIYFQGNSAPDKSGLPSDRFSAERTGGSVSTLTIQRTQQEDSAVYLCASSPRTTGENSPLHFGNGTRLTVT.

The chain recombines TRBV4-3 with TRBJ2-1; D gene uncertain. This CDR3 has 17 amino acids. With 0 bases removed from V and 2 bases from J, the gap between germline ends came to 14 bases. The germline gives CDR1 LGHNA, CDR2 YSLEER. The CDR3 DNA follows: TGCGCCAGCAGCCAAGATCCAGGCCGCGTTGCCTACAATGAGCAGTTCTTC. As protein: CASSQDPGRVAYNEQFF.

The rearrangement uses TRBV30 and TRBJ2-3; perhaps TRBD1 as D (5 bases). The CDR3 covers 14 residues. V gave up 6 bases and J gave up 7 bases, with 20 bases separating them. Germline assignment: CDR1 GTSNPN and CDR2 SVGIG (reference sequence). This chain's CDR3 is CACLYVGHSNTQYF. CDR3 sequence (DNA): TGTGCCTGCCTTTATGTGGGGCACTCCAATACGCAGTATTTT.

The chain carries TRBV28 and TRBJ1-5, with a weak D call TRBD1 (6 bases). The CDR3 totals 14 residues. V dropped 4 bases and J dropped 4 bases, with 11 bases sitting between them. The germline V gene has CDR1 MDHEN and CDR2 SYDVKM. CDR3 sequence (DNA): TGTGCCAGCAGTTCCGGGGACACTAATCAGCCCCAGCATTTT. Amino acid sequence: CASSSGDTNQPQHF.

This sequence joins TRBV5-6 and TRBJ2-3, with D possibly TRBD1 on 5 matching bases. Trimming removed 4 bases at V and 0 bases at J, with 12 bases between. Germline values: CDR1 SGHDT, CDR2 YYEEEE. This CDR3 contains 15 residues. The CDR3 DNA follows: TGTGCCAGCAGCCTAGGACACCGTAGCACAGATACGCAGTATTTT. This gives the protein CASSLGHRSTDTQYF. The full variable domain, in which reference TRBV5-6 and TRBJ2-3 provide the parts outside the CDR3, is DAGVTQSPTHLIKTRGQQVTLRCSPKSGHDTVSWYQQALGQGPQFIFQYYEEEERQRGNFPDRFSGHQFPNYSSELNVNALLLGDSALYLCASSLGHRSTDTQYFGPGTRLTVL.

The chain employs TRBV20-1 and TRBJ2-5; perhaps TRBD1 as D (5 bases). CDR3 length: 11 amino acids. With 5 bases removed from V and 6 bases from J, the gap between germline ends came to 10 bases. The germline CDR1 and CDR2 sequences are DFQATT and SNEGSKA (reference sequence). The CDR3 spells CSAEPGQTQYF. CDR3 nucleotide sequence: TGCAGTGCTGAACCAGGGCAGACCCAGTACTTC.

The chain joins TRBV10-3 to TRBJ1-2; D may be TRBD1 (5 bases). V lost 6 bases, J lost 4 bases, and 9 bases lay in between. This CDR3 region has 12 residues. Germline loops: CDR1 ENHRY, CDR2 SYGVKD. CDR3 in amino acids: CAIRQALYGYTF. In DNA, the CDR3 is TGTGCCATCAGACAGGCCCTCTATGGCTACACCTTC.

V is TRBV7-7 and J is TRBJ2-2; D is perhaps TRBD2 (6 bases). The CDR3 is 15 residues long. CDR1 and CDR2 (germline): SSHAT, FNYEAQ (reference sequence). V shed 6 bases and J shed 4 bases, with 15 bases lying between them. The CDR3 sequence: CASSSGVGFTGELFF. CDR3 nucleotide sequence: TGTGCCAGCAGTTCGGGGGTAGGATTCACCGGGGAGCTGTTTTTT.

V and J are TRBV6-5 and TRBJ2-1; 8 bases agree with TRBD2. In germline, CDR1 is MNHEY, CDR2 SVGAGI. V lost 4 bases, J lost 7 bases, and 3 bases stayed unmatched. The CDR3 extends over 13 amino acids. CDR3 amino acids: CASSLSGGNEQFF. CDR3 bases: TGTGCCAGCAGTTTAAGCGGGGGAAATGAGCAGTTCTTC.

J is TRBJ2-5 and V is TRBV19; TRBD1 matches at 7 bases. CDR3 length: 16 residues. Germline trimming cut 5 bases from V and 4 bases from J; bases unmatched to any gene: 13. Germline V lookup: CDR1 LNHDA, CDR2 SQIVND (reference sequence). Here the CDR3 reads CASSPSRTGVRETQYF. CDR3 nucleotide sequence: TGTGCCAGTAGTCCAAGTCGAACAGGGGTTCGAGAGACCCAGTACTTC. The full variable domain, in which reference TRBV19 and TRBJ2-5 provide the parts outside the CDR3, is DGGITQSPKYLFRKEGQNVTLSCEQNLNHDAMYWYRQDPGQGLRLIYYSQIVNDFQKGDIAEGYSVSREKKESFPLTVTSAQKNPTAFYLCASSPSRTGVRETQYFGPGTRLLVL.

The sample holds one count of this clone. V usage is TRBV20-1 and J usage is TRBJ2-3; 7 bases are shared with TRBD2. Per the germline V gene, CDR1 is DFQATT and CDR2 is SNEGSKA (reference sequence). V dropped 7 bases and J dropped 7; count of bases not matched to a gene: 5. The CDR3 loop spans 11 amino acids. CDR3: CSVREGNTQYF. For the CDR3, the DNA is TGCAGTGTCAGGGAGGGGAATACGCAGTATTTT.

The rearrangement joins TRBV28 to TRBJ1-2, with 8 bases aligning to TRBD1. Germline-derived CDR1 and CDR2 are MDHEN and SYDVKM. J was trimmed by 3 bases and V by 5 bases; bases with no gene match: 8. This CDR3 contains 15 residues. The CDR3 DNA reads TGTGCCAGCAGTCCAGGACAGGGCTGGGACTATGGCTACACCTTC. As protein: CASSPGQGWDYGYTF.

The chain uses TRBV7-2 and TRBJ2-1; TRBD1 might be the D (6 bases). From germline, CDR1 is SGHTA and CDR2 FQGNSA. V gave up 6 bases and J gave up 10 bases, with 22 bases separating them. The CDR3 runs 15 residues. The CDR3 DNA sequence: TGTGCCAGCAGAGTTTCCCGGGCACTCGACAGGGAGCAGTTCTTC. Protein sequence: CASRVSRALDREQFF.

The CDR3 DNA is TGCGCCAGCAGCCTGACTAGCGGGGGTCTGACAGATACGCAGTATTTT. Residues: CASSLTSGGLTDTQYF. The chain combines TRBV4-1 with TRBJ2-3, with 12 bases that match TRBD2. With V trimmed by 4 bases and J by 3 bases, 5 bases remained unmatched. Germline CDR1 reads MGHRA; CDR2 reads YSYEKL. The CDR3 length is 16 residues.

This clone was found a few times. CDR3 sequence reads: CASTNREGNTEAFF. DNA of the CDR3: TGTGCCAGCACCAACAGGGAAGGGAACACTGAAGCTTTCTTT. V usage is TRBV6-5 and J usage is TRBJ1-1; D is perhaps TRBD1 (6 bases). Germline V gives CDR1 MNHEY, CDR2 SVGAGI. The CDR3 length is 14 residues. Trimming stripped 7 bases from V and 1 base from J, with 13 bases between.

The chain uses TRBV28 and TRBJ2-7; TRBD2 is a possible D gene (6 bases). V was trimmed by 4 bases and J by 2 bases, leaving 18 bases between them. This CDR3 contains 16 residues. CDR1 and CDR2 (germline): MDHEN, SYDVKM. The CDR3 nucleotides read TGTGCCAGCAGTTACCCCTGGGGGGACGGGGCCTACGAGCAGTACTTC. Translation: CASSYPWGDGAYEQYF.

The chain links TRBV11-3 to TRBJ2-2; D possibly corresponds to TRBD1 (5 bases). CDR1 SGHNT and CDR2 YENEEA come from the germline V gene. This CDR3 is built from 14 residues. V shed 4 bases and J shed 4 bases, with 10 bases lying between them. This CDR3 reads CASSSETVTGELFF. CDR3 DNA sequence: TGTGCCAGCAGCTCGGAGACAGTCACCGGGGAGCTGTTTTTT.

The CDR3 DNA reads TGTGCCTGGAGTGTACGGCTAGCGGGGGCCCTCACCCAGTACTTC. Amino acids: CAWSVRLAGALTQYF. This rearrangement joins TRBV30 to TRBJ2-5; TRBD2 agrees at 10 bases. CDR1 is GTSNPN, CDR2 SVGIG, per germline (reference sequence). V gave up 0 bases and J gave up 8 bases; unmatched junction bases: 9. This CDR3 is built from 15 residues.

The CDR3, as DNA: TGTGCCAGAAGCCCGGAGTACGAGCAGTACTTC. Amino acid sequence: CARSPEYEQYF. J is TRBJ2-7 and V is TRBV5-3; D is ambiguous. TRBV5-3 is noted as an ORF with a role that remains uncertain. V was shortened by 4 bases and J by 4 bases, with 6 bases between the two germline ends. The CDR3 totals 11 residues.

The chain joins TRBV10-3 to TRBJ2-6; the D gene is possibly TRBD2 (7 bases). This CDR3 contains 15 residues. The germline V and J ends were trimmed by 10 bases and 1 base, with 14 bases remaining between them. CDR1 is ENHRY, CDR2 SYGVKD, per germline. The CDR3 DNA reads TGTGCCAATGGGGGGGGGCCGTCTGGGGCCAACGTCCTGACTTTC. Translation: CANGGGPSGANVLTF.

The chain recombines TRBV27 with TRBJ2-7, with 10 bases lining up with TRBD2. In germline, CDR1 is MNHEY, CDR2 SMNVEV (reference sequence). The V segment lost 2 bases and the J segment 4 bases; nucleotides outside the gene matches: 5. The CDR3 length is 15 residues. DNA of the CDR3: TGTGCCAGCAGTTTACAGCGGGGGGGCGGGTACGAGCAGTACTTC. Its protein is CASSLQRGGGYEQYF.

The chain carries TRBV30 and TRBJ2-3, with TRBD1 identical over 7 bases. The J segment lost 6 bases and the V segment lost 3 bases, leaving 9 bases of the junction unmatched. CDR1 is GTSNPN and CDR2 is SVGIG in the germline V gene (reference sequence). CDR3 length: 14 amino acids. The CDR3: CAWRRQGGGDTQYF. As DNA, the CDR3 is TGTGCCTGGAGGAGACAGGGTGGTGGGGATACGCAGTATTTT.

This chain uses TRBV6-1 with TRBJ1-4; 8 nucleotides align to TRBD1. V dropped 1 base and J dropped 1; count of bases not matched to a gene: 2. The length of the CDR3 is 16 residues. In germline, CDR1 is MNHNS, CDR2 SASEGT. The CDR3 DNA reads as TGTGCCAGCAGTGAAGGCAGGGGGCGAACTAATGAAAAACTGTTTTTT. Its protein is CASSEGRGRTNEKLFF.

This chain connects TRBV29-1 to TRBJ1-2; D is perhaps TRBD1 (5 bases). The CDR3 is 14 residues long. CDR1 is SQVTM and CDR2 is ANQGSEA in the germline V gene. V lost 0 bases and J 3 bases, leaving 11 bases between the germline ends. The CDR3 here is CSVEDPPGYYGYTF. CDR3 bases: TGCAGCGTTGAAGATCCCCCAGGGTACTATGGCTACACCTTC.

V gene TRBV10-2 combines with J gene TRBJ1-1; D unresolved. This CDR3 has 12 amino acids. Between the trimmed V and J ends, which lost 7 bases and 3 bases, there was a span of 9 bases. Germline V gives CDR1 WSHSY, CDR2 SAAADI. The CDR3 bases are TGCGCCAGCACCGGACTGTACACTGAAGCTTTCTTT. Amino acid sequence: CASTGLYTEAFF.

The chain has TRBV19 and TRBJ1-2, with 10 bases fitting TRBD1. CDR1 LNHDA and CDR2 SQIVND come from the germline V gene (reference sequence). There are 15 residues in the CDR3. The V and J ends lost 5 bases and 5 bases, in that order; junction bases with no gene match: 8. The CDR3 is CASSPRQGARYGYTF. CDR3 coding DNA: TGTGCCAGTAGTCCTCGACAGGGGGCGCGATATGGCTACACCTTC.

CDR3 DNA: TGTGCCAGCAGCGCGACGGGGGGAAACACCATATATTTT. It is translated as CASSATGGNTIYF. The chain is built from TRBV9 and TRBJ1-3; D gene ambiguous. Germline V gene sequence: CDR1 SGDLS, CDR2 YYNGEE. The CDR3 sequence is 13 residues long. Between the trimmed V and J ends, which lost 3 bases and 4 bases, there was a span of 8 bases.